The TCR beta chain under discussion was sequenced for a study of OX40 agonist ivuxolimab in advanced cancers. Across the whole study: At doses from 0.01 to 10 mg/kg, patients were given intravenous ivuxolimab every 2 weeks.

This clone was detected once. Using immunoSEQ multiplex PCR, the repertoire was profiled, and TCRdb retains in-frame clones only, with some absent. The table records 65,000 to 90,000 clones, approximately 83% of them present only once. This CDR3 spans 13 amino acids. Trimming took 1 base from V and 6 from J, leaving 7 bases between them. Germline CDR1 and CDR2: SEHNR and FQNEAQ (reference sequence). The clonotype was recovered from an adult with an advanced solid tumor such as melanoma, head and neck, liver or kidney cancer. The sample here was CD4+ or CD8+ T cells sorted from blood, taken in a trial of the OX40 agonist ivuxolimab. The V gene is TRBV7-9, the J gene TRBJ2-1; D is possibly TRBD1 (6 bases). Written as DNA, the CDR3 is TGTGCCAGCAGCTTAGACAGGGTCAATGAGCAGTTCTTC. Protein product: CASSLDRVNEQFF.